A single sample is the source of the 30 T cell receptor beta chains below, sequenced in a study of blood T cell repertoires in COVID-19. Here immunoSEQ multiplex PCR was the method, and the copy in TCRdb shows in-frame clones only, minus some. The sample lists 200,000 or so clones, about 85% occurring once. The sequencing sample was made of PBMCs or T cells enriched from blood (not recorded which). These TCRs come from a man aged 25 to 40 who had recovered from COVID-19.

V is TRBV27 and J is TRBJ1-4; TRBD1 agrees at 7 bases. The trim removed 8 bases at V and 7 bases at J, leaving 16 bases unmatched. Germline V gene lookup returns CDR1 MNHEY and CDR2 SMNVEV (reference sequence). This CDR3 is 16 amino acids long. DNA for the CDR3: TGTGCCAGCGCCCGGACAAGCGCAGGGGGGAGTGAAAAACTGTTTTTT. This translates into CASARTSAGGSEKLFF.

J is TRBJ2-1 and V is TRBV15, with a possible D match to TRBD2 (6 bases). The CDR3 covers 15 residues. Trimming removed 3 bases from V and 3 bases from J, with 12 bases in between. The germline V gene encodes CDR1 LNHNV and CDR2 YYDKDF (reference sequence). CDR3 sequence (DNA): TGTGCCACCAGCAGGCCCCTCGGGGGCTACAATGAGCAGTTCTTC. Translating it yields CATSRPLGGYNEQFF.

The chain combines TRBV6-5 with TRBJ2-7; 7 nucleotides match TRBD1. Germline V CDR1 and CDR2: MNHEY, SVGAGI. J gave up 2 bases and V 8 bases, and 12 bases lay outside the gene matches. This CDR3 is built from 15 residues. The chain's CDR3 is CASRRGSGPTYEQYF. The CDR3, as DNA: TGTGCCAGCCGCAGGGGGTCCGGCCCTACCTACGAGCAGTACTTC.

The CDR3 nucleotides are TGTGCCTGGAGTACGGGAGAAAGGATCTATGGCTACACCTTC. Translating gives CAWSTGERIYGYTF. The V gene is TRBV30, the J gene TRBJ1-2; D gene ambiguous. CDR3 length: 14 residues. The V end lost 2 bases, the J end lost 4 bases, and 14 bases lay between the germline ends. The germline gives CDR1 GTSNPN, CDR2 SVGIG (reference sequence).

The CDR3 here is CASSQDFQYSGNTIYF. The CDR3 DNA follows: TGTGCCAGCAGCCAAGATTTTCAGTACTCTGGAAACACCATATATTTT. The genes are TRBV14 and TRBJ1-3; unclear D gene. Trimming shortened V by 0 bases and J by 0 bases, and 9 bases separated the two germline ends. Germline CDR1 reads SGHDN; CDR2 reads FVKESK. This CDR3 contains 16 residues. The full variable domain, completed using reference TRBV14 and TRBJ1-3, is EAGVTQFPSHSVIEKGQTVTLRCDPISGHDNLYWYRRVMGKEIKFLLHFVKESKQDESGMPNNRFLAERTGGTYSTLKVQPAELEDSGVYFCASSQDFQYSGNTIYFGEGSWLTVV.

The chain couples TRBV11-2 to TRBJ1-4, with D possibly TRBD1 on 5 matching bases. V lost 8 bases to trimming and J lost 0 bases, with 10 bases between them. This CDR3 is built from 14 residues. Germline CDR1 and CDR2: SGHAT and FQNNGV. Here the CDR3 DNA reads TGTGCCAGCGGACACCGTGCAACTAATGAAAAACTGTTTTTT. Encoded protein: CASGHRATNEKLFF.

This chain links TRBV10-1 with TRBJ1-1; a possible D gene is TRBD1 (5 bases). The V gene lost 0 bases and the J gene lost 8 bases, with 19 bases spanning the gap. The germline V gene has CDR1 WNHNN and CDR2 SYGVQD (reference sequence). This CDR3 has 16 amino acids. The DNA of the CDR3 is TGCGCCAGCAGTGAGTCGAGGAGCCGTCTGACAGAAGAAGCTTTCTTT. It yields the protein CASSESRSRLTEEAFF.

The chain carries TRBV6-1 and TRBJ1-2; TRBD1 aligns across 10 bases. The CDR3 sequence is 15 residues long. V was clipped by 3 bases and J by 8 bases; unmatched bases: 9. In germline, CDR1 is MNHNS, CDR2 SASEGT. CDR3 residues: CASSDPGQGFWGYTF. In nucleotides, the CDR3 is TGTGCCAGCAGTGACCCGGGACAGGGGTTCTGGGGCTACACCTTC.

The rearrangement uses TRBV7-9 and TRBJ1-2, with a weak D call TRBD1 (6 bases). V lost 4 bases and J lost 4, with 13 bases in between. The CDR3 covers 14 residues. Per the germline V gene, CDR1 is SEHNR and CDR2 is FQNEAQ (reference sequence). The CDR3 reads CASSWSRGGYGYTF. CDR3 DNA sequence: TGTGCCAGCAGCTGGAGTAGGGGGGGCTATGGCTACACCTTC.

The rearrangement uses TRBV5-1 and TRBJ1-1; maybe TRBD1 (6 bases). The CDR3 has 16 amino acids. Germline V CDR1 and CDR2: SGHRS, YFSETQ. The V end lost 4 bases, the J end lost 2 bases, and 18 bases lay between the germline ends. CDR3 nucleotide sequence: TGCGCCAGCAGCCCGATAATTACAGGGCCTAACACTGAAGCTTTCTTT. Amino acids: CASSPIITGPNTEAFF.

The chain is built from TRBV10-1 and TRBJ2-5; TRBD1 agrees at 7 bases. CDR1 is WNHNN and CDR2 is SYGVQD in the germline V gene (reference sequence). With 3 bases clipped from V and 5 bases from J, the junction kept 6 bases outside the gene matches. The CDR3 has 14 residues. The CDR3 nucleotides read TGCGCCAGCAGTGACGGCAGGGGGTCGGAGACCCAGTACTTC. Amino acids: CASSDGRGSETQYF.

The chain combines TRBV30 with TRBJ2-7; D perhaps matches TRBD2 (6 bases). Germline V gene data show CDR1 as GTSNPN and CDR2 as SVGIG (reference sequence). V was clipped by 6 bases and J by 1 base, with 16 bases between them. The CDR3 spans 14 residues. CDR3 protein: CACGRGRVSYEQYF. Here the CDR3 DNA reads TGTGCCTGCGGGCGGGGACGGGTTTCCTACGAGCAGTACTTC.

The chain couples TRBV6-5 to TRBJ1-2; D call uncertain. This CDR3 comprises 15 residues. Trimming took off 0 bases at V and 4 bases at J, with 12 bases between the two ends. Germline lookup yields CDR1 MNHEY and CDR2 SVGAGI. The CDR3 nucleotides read TGTGCCAGCAGTTACTCGGGCCAGCCCCGCTATGGCTACACCTTC. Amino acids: CASSYSGQPRYGYTF.

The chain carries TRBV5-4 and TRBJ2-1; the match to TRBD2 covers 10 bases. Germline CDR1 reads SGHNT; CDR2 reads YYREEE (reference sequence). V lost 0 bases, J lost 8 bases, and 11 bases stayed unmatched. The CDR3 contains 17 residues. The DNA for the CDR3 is TGTGCCAGCAGCTTGGCCAAAGCGAGCGGGAGGGTCGATGAGCAGTTCTTC. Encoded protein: CASSLAKASGRVDEQFF.

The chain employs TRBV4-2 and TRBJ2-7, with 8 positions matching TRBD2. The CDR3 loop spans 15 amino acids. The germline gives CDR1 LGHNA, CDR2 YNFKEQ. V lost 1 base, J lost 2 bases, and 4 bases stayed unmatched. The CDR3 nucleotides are TGTGCCAGCAGCCAAGGGACTAGCCTCCCCTACGAGCAGTACTTC. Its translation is CASSQGTSLPYEQYF.

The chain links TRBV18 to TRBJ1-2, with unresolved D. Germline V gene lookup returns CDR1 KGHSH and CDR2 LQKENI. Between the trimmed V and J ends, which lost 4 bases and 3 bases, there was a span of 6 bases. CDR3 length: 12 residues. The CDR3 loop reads CASSQTDYGYTF. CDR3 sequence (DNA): TGTGCCAGCTCACAGACTGACTATGGCTACACCTTC.

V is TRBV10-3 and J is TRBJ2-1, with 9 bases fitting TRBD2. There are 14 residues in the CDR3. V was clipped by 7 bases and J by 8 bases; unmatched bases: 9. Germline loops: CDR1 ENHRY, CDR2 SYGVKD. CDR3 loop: CAIKASGTRHEQFF. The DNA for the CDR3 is TGTGCCATCAAGGCTAGCGGGACCCGGCATGAGCAGTTCTTC.

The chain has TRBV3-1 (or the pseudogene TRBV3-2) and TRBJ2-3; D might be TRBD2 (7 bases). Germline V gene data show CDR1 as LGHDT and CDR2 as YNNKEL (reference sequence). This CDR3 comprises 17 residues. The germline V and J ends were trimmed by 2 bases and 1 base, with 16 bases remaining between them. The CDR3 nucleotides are TGTGCCAGCAGCCAATGGTCGGGGGGCAGTCGCACAGATACGCAGTATTTT. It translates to CASSQWSGGSRTDTQYF.

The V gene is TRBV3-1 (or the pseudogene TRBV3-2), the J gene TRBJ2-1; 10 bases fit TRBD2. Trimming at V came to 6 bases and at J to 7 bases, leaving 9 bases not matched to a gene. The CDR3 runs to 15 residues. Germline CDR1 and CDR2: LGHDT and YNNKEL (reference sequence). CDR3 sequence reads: CASRPSGRASNEQFF. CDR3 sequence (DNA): TGTGCCAGCAGGCCGAGCGGGAGGGCCTCGAATGAGCAGTTCTTC.

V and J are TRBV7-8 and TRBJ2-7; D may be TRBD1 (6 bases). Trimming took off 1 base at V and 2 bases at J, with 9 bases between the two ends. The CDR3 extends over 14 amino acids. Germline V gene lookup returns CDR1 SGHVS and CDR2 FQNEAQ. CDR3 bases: TGTGCCAGCAGCTTAGAGTCAGGGGCCTACGAGCAGTACTTC. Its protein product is CASSLESGAYEQYF.

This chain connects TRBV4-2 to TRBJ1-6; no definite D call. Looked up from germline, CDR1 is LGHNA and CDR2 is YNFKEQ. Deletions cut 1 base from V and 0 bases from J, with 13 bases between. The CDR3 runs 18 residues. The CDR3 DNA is TGTGCCAGCAGCCAAGCAGCAATAGCTAACTCCTATAATTCACCCCTCCACTTT. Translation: CASSQAAIANSYNSPLHF.

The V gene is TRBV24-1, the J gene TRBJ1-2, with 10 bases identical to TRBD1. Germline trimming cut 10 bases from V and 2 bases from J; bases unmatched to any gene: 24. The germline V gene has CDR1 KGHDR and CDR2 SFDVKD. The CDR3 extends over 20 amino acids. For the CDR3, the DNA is TGTGCCACATCACCCGACAGGGGGCCGCGCGGGACACTATTAAACTATGGCTACACCTTC. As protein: CATSPDRGPRGTLLNYGYTF.

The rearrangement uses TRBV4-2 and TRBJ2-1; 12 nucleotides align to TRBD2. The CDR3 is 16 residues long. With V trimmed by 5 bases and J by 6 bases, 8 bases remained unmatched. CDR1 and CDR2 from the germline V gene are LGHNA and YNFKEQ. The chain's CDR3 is CASSFRTSGAINEQFF. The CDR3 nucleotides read TGTGCCAGCAGCTTCCGGACTAGCGGGGCGATCAATGAGCAGTTCTTC.

CDR3 nucleotides: TGTGCCAGCAGACGCGGGACGGTCGGATCCGACGGCTACACCTTC. This encodes CASRRGTVGSDGYTF. The gene calls are TRBV27 and TRBJ1-2; tentative D call: TRBD1 (5 bases). Germline loops: CDR1 MNHEY, CDR2 SMNVEV (reference sequence). The germline V and J ends were trimmed by 6 bases and 8 bases, with 22 bases remaining between them. CDR3 length: 15 residues.

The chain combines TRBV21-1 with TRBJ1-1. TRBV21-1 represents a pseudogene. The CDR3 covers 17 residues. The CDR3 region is CASSKGEDDALNTEAFF. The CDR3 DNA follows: TGTGCCAGCAGCAAAGGGGAGGACGACGCCCTGAACACTGAAGCTTTCTTT.

CDR3 sequence: CASSVVGAPGELFF. The CDR3 DNA is TGTGCCAGCAGCGTAGTCGGTGCCCCCGGGGAGCTGTTTTTT. The chain employs TRBV9 and TRBJ2-2; unclear D gene. Per the germline V gene, CDR1 is SGDLS and CDR2 is YYNGEE. This CDR3 comprises 14 residues. Trimming cost V 0 bases and J 6 bases, with 9 bases left between them. The whole variable domain, remainder taken from reference TRBV9 and TRBJ2-2, is DSGVTQTPKHLITATGQRVTLRCSPRSGDLSVYWYQQSLDQGLQFLIQYYNGEERAKGNILERFSAQQFPDLHSELNLSSLELGDSALYFCASSVVGAPGELFFGEGSRLTVL.

CDR3 bases: TGTGCCAGCAGTTCCTACAGGGGTTTGAGTCAGCCCCAGCATTTT. Translating gives CASSSYRGLSQPQHF. V usage is TRBV6-5 and J usage is TRBJ1-5; 7 nucleotides align to TRBD1. The CDR3 is made up of 15 amino acids. From germline, CDR1 is MNHEY and CDR2 SVGAGI. Trimming cost V 4 bases and J 6 bases; bases outside gene matches: 9.

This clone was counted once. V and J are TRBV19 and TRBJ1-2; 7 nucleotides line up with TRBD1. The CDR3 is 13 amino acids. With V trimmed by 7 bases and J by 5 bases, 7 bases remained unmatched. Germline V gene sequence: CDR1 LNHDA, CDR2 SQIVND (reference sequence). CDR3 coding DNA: TGTGCCAGTACACCTGGGACAGTTTATGGCTACACCTTC. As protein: CASTPGTVYGYTF.

The CDR3 DNA sequence: TGTGCTAGTGGTTTGGCCCCCACCCTGTATGGGACTAGCGAGCCCCGAAATGAGCAGTTCTTC. Translated: CASGLAPTLYGTSEPRNEQFF. The genes are TRBV12-5 and TRBJ2-1; 10 bases map to TRBD2. With V trimmed by 1 base and J by 7 bases, 22 bases remained unmatched. Germline loops: CDR1 LGHNT, CDR2 FRNRAP. The CDR3 sequence is 21 residues long.

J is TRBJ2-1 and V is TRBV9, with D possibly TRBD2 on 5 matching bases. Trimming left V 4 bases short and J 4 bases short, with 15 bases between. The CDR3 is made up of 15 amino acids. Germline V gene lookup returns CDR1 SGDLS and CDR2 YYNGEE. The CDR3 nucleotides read TGTGCCAGCAGCCCCCGTCTAGCAGCTTACAATGAGCAGTTCTTC. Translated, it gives CASSPRLAAYNEQFF.